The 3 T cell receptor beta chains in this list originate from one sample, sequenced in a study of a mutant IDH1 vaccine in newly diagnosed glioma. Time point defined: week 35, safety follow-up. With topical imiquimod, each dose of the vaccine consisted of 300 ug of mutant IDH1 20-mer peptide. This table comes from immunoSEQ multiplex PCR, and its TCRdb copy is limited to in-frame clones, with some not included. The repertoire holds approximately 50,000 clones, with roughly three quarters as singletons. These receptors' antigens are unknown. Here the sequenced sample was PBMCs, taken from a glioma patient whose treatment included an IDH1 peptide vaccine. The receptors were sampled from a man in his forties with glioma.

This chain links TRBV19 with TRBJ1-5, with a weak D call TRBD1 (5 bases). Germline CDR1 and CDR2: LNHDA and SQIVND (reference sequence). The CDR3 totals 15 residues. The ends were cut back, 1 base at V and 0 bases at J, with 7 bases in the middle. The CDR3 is CASSIAGASNQPQHF. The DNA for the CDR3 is TGTGCCAGTAGTATAGCTGGGGCTAGCAATCAGCCCCAGCATTTT. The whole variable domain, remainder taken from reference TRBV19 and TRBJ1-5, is DGGITQSPKYLFRKEGQNVTLSCEQNLNHDAMYWYRQDPGQGLRLIYYSQIVNDFQKGDIAEGYSVSREKKESFPLTVTSAQKNPTAFYLCASSIAGASNQPQHFGDGTRLSIL.

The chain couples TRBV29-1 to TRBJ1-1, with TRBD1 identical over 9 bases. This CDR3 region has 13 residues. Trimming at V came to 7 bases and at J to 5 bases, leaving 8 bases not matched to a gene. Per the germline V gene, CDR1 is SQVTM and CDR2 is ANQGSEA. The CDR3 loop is CSGAGQGITEAFF. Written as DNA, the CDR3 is TGCAGCGGGGCGGGACAGGGAATTACTGAAGCTTTCTTT.

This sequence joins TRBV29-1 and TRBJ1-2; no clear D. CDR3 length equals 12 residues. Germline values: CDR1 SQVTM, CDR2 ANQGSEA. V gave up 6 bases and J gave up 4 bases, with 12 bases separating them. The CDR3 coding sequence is TGCAGCGTCGACTCAGATTTCTATGGCTACACCTTC. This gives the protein CSVDSDFYGYTF.